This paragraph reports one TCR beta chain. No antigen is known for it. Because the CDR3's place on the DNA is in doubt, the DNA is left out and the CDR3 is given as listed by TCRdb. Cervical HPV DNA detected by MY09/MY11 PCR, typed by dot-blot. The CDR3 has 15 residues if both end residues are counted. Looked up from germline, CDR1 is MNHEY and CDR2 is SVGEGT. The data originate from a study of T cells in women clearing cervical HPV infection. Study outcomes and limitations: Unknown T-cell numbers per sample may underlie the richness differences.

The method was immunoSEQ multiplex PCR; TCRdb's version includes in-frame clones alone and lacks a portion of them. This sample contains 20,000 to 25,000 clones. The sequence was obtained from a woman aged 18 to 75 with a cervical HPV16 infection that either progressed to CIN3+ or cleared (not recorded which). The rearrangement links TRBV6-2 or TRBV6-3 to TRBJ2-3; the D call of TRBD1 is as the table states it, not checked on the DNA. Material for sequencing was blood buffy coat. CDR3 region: CASSSSGHSTDTQYF.